Described below is a single T cell receptor (beta chain) sequence and its context. Libraries were prepared by immunoSEQ multiplex PCR; TCRdb keeps only in-frame clonotypes and omits some of them. The sample lists more than 85,000 clones, around 92% occurring once. The sample is drawn from a study of control samples from healthy donors and cancer patients. Germline V gene lookup returns CDR1 MNHEY and CDR2 SVGAGI. Trimming pared 2 bases from V and 3 bases from J, leaving 5 bases between. The CDR3 has 13 amino acids. V gene TRBV6-5 combines with J gene TRBJ1-5; D gene unclear. The clonotype was recovered from a woman aged 18 to 35 in good health. Sequenced input: blood. CDR3 residues: CASSYEYNQPQHF. CDR3 nucleotide sequence: TGTGCCAGCAGTTACGAATACAATCAGCCCCAGCATTTT.